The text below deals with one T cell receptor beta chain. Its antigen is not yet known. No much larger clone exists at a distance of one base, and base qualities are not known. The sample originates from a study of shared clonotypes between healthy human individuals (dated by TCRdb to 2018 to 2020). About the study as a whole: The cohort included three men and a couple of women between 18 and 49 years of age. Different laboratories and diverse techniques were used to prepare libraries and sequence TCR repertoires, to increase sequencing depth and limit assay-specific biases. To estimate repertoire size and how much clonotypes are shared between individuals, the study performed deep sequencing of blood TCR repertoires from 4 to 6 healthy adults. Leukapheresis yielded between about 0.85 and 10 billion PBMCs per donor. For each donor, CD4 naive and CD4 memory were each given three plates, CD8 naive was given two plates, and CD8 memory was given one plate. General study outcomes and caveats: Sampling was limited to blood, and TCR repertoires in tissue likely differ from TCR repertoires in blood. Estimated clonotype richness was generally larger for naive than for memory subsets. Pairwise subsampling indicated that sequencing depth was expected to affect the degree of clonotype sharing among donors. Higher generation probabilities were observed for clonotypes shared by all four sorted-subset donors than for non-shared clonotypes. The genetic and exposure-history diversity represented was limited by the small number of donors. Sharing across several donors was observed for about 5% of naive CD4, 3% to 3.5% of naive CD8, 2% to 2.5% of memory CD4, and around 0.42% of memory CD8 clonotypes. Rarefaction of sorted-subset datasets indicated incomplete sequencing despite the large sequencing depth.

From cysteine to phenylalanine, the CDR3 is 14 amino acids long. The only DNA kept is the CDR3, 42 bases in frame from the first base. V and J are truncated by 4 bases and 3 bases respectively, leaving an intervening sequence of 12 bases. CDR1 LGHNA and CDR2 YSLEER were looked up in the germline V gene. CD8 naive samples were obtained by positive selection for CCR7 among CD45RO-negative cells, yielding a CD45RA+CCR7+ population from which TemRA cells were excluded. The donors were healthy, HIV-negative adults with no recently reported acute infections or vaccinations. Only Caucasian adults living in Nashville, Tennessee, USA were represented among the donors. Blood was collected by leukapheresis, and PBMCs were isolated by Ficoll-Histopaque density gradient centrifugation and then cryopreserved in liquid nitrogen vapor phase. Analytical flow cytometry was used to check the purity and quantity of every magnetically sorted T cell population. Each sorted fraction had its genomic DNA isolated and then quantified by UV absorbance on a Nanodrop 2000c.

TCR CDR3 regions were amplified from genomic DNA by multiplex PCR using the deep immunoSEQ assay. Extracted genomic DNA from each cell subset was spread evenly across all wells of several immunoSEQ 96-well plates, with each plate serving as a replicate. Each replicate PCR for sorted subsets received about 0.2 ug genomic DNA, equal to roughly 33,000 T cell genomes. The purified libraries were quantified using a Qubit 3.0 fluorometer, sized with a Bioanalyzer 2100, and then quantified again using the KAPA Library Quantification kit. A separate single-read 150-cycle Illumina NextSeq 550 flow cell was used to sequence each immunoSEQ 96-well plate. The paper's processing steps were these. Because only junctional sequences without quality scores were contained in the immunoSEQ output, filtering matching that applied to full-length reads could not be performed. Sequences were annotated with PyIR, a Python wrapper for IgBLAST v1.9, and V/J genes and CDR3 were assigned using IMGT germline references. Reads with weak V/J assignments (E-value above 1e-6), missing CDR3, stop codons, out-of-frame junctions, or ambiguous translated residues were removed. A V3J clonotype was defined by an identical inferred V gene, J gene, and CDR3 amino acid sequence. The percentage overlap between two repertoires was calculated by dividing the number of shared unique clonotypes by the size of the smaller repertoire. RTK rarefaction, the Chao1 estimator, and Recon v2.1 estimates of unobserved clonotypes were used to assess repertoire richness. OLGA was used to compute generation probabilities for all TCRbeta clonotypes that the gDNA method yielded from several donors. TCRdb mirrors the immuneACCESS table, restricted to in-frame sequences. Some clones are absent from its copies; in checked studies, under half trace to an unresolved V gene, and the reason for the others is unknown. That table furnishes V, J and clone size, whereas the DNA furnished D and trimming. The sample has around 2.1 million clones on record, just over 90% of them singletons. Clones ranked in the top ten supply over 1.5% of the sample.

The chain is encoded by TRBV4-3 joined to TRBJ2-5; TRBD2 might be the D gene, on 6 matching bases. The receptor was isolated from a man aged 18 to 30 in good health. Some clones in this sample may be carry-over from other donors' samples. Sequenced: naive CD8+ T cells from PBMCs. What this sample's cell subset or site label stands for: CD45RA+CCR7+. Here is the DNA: TGCGCCAGCAGCCCGGGTCCGGGGGAAGAGACCCAGTACTTC. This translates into CASSPGPGEETQYF.